This T cell receptor beta chain was obtained from a study of PD-L1 blockade in urothelial cancer. As for the study in general: Atezolizumab at 1,200 mg intravenously every 3 weeks was started by patients at some point between 2014 and 2016. Patients' prior chemotherapy regimens numbered 0 to 3.

CDR1 and CDR2 from the germline V gene are KGHSH and LQKENI. The CDR3 contains 16 residues. The V end was cut by 1 base, the J end by 3 bases, with 16 bases between. TCRdb's table, derived via immunoSEQ multiplex PCR, lists solely in-frame clones and lacks some. The table lists some 38,000 clones, just under 85% of them singletons, with 12% to 15% in the top ten. This clone has more than one count but fewer than ten. Documented time point: pretreatment peripheral blood. Material: PBMCs, obtained around atezolizumab (anti-PD-L1) treatment. The sequence derives from a man aged 80 or over with urothelial cancer. The rearrangement links TRBV18 to TRBJ2-7, with a tentative D call TRBD1 (5 bases). Written as DNA, the CDR3 is TGTGCCAGCTCACCACGGTTTCAGGGCCTTAGCTACGAGCAGTACTTC. Its protein product is CASSPRFQGLSYEQYF.